The clone carrying this T cell receptor (beta chain) has only a few counts. Antigen: not known. The source of the sample is a study of T cells in localized non-small cell lung cancer. Sequencing was performed with immunoSEQ multiplex PCR; in TCRdb, only in-frame clones are kept and a portion is missing. Here the sample spans 6,000 or so clones, approximately 16% being singletons. Regarding the study as a whole: Adjacent uninvolved lung had the highest clonality, suggesting focused antigen responses.

Germline CDR1 and CDR2: LNHDA and SQIVND (reference sequence). The CDR3 spans 14 residues. V was pared by 3 bases and J by 5 bases, with 4 bases of the junction left unmatched. This receptor was identified in a male donor at least 60 years old with stage II squamous cell lung carcinoma. The sample here was normal lung tissue next to the tumor, taken before any cancer treatment. The rearrangement uses TRBV19 and TRBJ1-1; TRBD1 aligns across 9 bases. The CDR3 sequence is CASSIATGGTEAFF. CDR3 DNA: TGTGCCAGTAGTATCGCGACAGGGGGAACTGAAGCTTTCTTT.